This T cell receptor beta chain stems from a study of blood T cell repertoires in COVID-19. Looking at the study overall: Samples taken during acute and convalescent COVID-19 were collected in the United States, Italy and Spain. T cells, B-cell-depleted T cells, or PBMCs supplied cDNA or gDNA.

Authors' analysis steps: Estimated nucleated cell counts came from reference gene primer amplification. Generated by immunoSEQ multiplex PCR, the TCRdb table keeps only in-frame clones and is missing some. That table supplies the V and J calls and clone size; D and trimming were determined from the DNA. There are approximately 55,000 clones in the sample; about nine tenths occur only once, and 6.5% lies in the top ten. V lost 3 bases and J 0 bases, leaving 9 bases between the germline ends. CDR3 length: 14 residues. Per the germline V gene, CDR1 is LNHDA and CDR2 is SQIVND (reference sequence). The material sequenced was peripheral blood. This clonotype was obtained from a man in his fifties or sixties with active COVID-19. The chain carries TRBV19 and TRBJ2-7; D might be TRBD2 (5 bases). CDR3 in amino acids: CASSMSGSSYEQYF. For the CDR3, the DNA is TGTGCCAGTAGTATGAGCGGAAGCTCCTACGAGCAGTACTTC.